One TCR beta chain is described in this entry. TCRdb reanalysed the RACE reads using MiXCR and keeps one entry per CDR3 protein. Here the sample spans about 80,000 distinct CDR3 sequences, roughly 15% being singletons. This entry comes from a study of human T cells and chemical hapten exposure. As to time point: pre-sensitization, week 0. Treatment denoted: therapeutic diphenylcyclopropenone sensitization with weekly scalp DPC. Whole blood that had not been fractionated was the source of extracted total RNA. The CDR3 contains 14 residues. Trimming removed 2 bases from V and 1 base from J, with 8 bases in between. The germline CDR1 and CDR2 sequences are SGHTA and FQGNSA.

Specimen: whole blood, collected in connection with sensitization to the hapten diphenylcyclopropenone (DPC). V and J are TRBV7-2 and TRBJ1-1; D uncertain. This clonotype was obtained from a woman in her forties or fifties with alopecia areata. Some clones in this sample may be carry-over from other donors' samples. This chain's CDR3 is CASSLRGKNTEAFF. The CDR3 DNA reads as TGTGCCAGCAGCTTACGAGGCAAGAACACTGAAGCTTTCTTT.